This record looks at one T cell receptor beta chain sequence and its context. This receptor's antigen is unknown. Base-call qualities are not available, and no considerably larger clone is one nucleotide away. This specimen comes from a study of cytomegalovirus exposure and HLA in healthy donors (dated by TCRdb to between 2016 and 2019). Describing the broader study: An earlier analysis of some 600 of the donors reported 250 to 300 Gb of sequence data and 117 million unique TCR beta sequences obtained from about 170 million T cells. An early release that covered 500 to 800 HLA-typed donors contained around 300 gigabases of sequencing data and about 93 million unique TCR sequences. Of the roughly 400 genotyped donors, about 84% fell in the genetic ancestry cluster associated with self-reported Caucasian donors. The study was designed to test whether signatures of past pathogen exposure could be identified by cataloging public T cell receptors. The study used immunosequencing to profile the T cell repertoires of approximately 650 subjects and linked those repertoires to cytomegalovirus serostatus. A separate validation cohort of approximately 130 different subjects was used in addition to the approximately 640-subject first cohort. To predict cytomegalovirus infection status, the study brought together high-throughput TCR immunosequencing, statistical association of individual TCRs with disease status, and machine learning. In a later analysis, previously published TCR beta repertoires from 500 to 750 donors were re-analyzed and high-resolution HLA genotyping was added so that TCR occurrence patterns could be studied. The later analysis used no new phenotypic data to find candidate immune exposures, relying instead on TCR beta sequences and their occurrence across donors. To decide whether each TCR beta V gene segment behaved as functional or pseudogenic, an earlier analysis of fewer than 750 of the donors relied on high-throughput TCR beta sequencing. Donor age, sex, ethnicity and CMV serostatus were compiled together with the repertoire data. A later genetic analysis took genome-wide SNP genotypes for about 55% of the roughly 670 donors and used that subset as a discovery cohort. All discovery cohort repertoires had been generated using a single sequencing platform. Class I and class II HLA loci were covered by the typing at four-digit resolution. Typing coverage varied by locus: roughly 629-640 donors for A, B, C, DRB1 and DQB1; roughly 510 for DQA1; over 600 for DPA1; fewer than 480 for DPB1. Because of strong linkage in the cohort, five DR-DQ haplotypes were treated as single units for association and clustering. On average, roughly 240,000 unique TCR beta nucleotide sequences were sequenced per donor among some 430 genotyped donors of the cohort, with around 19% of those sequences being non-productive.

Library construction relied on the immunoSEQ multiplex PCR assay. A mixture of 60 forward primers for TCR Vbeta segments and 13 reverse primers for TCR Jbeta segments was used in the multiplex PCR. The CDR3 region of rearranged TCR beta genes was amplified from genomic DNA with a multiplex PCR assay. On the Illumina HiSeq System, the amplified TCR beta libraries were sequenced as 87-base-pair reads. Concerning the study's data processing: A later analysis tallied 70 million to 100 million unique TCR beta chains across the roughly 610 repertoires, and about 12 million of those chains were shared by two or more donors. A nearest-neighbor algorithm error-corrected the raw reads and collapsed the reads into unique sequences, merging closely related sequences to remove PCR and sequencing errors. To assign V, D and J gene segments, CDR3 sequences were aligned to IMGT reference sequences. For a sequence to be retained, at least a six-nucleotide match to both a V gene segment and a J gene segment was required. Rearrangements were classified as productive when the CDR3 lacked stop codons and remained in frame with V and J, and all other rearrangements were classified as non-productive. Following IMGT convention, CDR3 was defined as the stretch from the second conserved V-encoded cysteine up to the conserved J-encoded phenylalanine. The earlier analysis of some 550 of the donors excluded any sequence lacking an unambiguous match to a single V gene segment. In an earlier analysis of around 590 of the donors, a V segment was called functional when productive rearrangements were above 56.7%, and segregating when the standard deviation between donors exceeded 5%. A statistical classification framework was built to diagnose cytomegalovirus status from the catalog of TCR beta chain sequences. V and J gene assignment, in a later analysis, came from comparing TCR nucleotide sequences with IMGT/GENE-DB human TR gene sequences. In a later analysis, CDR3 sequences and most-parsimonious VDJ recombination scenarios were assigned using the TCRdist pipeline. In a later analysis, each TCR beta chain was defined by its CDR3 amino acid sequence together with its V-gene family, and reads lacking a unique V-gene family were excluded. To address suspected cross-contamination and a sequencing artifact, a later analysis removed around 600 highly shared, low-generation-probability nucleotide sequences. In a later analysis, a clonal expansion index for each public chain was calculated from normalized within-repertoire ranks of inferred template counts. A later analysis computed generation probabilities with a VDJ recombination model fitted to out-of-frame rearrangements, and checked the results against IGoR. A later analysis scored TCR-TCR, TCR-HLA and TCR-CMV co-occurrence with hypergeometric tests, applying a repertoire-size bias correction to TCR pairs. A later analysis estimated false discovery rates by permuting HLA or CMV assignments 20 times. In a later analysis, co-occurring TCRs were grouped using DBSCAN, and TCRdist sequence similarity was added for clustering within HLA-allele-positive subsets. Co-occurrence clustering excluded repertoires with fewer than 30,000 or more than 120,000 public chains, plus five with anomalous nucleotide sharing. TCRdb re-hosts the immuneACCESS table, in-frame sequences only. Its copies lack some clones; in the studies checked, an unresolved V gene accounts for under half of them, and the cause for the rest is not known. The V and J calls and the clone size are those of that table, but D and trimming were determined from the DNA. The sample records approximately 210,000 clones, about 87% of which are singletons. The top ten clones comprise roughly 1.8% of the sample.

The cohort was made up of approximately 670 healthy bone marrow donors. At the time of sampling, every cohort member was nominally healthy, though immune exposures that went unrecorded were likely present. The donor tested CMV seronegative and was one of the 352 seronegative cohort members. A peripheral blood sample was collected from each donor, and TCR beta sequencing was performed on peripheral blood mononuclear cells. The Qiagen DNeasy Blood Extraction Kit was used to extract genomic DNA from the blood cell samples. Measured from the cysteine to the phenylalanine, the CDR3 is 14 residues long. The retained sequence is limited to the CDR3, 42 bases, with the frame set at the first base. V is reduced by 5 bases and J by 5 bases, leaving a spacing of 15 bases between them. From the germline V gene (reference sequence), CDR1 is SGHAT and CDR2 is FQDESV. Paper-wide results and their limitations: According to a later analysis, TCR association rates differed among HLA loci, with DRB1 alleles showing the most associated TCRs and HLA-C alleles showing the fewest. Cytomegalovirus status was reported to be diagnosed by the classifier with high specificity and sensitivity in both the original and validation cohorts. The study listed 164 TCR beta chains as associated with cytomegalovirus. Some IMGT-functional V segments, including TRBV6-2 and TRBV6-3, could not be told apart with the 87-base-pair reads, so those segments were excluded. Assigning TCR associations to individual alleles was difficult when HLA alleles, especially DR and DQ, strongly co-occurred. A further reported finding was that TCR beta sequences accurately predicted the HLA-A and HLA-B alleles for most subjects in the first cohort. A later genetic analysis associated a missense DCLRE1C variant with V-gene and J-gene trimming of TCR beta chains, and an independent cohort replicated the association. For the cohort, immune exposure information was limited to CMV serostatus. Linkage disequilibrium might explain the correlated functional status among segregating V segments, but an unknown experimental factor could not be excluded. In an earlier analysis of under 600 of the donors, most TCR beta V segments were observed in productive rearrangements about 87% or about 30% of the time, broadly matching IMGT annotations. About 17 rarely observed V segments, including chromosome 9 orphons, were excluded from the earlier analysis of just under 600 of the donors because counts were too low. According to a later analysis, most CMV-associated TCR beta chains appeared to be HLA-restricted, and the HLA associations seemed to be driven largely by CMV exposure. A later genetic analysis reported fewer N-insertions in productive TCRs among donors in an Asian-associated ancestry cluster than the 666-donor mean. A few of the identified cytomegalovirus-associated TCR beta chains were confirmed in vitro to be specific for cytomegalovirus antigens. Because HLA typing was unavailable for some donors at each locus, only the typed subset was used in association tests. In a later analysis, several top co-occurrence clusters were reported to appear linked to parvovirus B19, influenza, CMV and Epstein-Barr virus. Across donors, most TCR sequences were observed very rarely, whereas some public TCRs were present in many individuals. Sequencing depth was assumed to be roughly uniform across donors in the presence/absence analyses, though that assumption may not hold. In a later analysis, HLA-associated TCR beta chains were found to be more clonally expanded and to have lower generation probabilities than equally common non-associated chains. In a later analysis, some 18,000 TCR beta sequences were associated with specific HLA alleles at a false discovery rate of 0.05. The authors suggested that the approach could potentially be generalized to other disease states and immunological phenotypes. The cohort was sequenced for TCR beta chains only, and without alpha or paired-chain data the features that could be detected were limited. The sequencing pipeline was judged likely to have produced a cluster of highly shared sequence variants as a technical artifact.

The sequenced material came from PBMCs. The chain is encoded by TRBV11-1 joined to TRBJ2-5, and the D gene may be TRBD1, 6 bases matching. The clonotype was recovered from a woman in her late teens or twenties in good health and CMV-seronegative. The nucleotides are TGTGCCAGCAGCCATCCCGACAGGTGGGAGACCCAGTACTTC. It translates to CASSHPDRWETQYF.